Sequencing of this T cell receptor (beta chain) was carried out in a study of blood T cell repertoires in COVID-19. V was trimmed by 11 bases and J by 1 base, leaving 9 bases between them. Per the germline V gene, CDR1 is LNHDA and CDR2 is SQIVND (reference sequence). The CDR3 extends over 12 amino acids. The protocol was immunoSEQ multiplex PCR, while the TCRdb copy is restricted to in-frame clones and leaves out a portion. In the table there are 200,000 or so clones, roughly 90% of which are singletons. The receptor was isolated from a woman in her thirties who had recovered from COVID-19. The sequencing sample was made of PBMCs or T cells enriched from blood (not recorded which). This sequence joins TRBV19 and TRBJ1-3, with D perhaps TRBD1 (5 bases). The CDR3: CASGGSGNTIYF. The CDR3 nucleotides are TGTGCCTCCGGGGGATCTGGAAACACCATATATTTT.